The sequence of this TCR beta chain was determined in a study of OX40 agonist ivuxolimab in advanced cancers. Study-level information: Allowance was made for prior anti-PD-1, anti-PD-L1 or anti-CTLA-4 therapy, and roughly 40% had some.

The investigators sampled blood at baseline, at cycle 4 day 1, and at cycle 7 day 1. Some clones are missing from TCRdb's copy, which holds only in-frame ones; the method was immunoSEQ multiplex PCR. The sample holds 70,000 to 95,000 clones; roughly 94% are singletons and the top ten take over 8.5%. This clonotype originated in an adult with an advanced solid tumor such as melanoma, head and neck, liver or kidney cancer. The sample in question was CD4+ or CD8+ T cells sorted from blood, obtained in a trial of the OX40 agonist ivuxolimab.

The chain's CDR3 is CASSLAGGTNEKLFF. CDR3 coding DNA: TGTGCCAGCAGCTTAGCAGGCGGAACTAATGAAAAACTGTTTTTT. The chain links TRBV7-6 to TRBJ1-4; no reliable D call. Germline loops: CDR1 SGHVS, CDR2 FNYEAQ. The CDR3 extends over 15 amino acids. V lost 0 bases, J lost 1 base, and 6 bases lay in between.